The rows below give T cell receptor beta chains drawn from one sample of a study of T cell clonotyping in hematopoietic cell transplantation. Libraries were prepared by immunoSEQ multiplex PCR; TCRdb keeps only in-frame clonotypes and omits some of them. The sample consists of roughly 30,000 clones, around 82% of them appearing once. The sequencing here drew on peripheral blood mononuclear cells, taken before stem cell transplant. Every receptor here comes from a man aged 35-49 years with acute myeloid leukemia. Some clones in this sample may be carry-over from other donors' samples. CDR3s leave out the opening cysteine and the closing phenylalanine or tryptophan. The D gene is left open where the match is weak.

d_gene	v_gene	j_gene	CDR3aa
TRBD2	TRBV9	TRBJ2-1	ASSTRTSFYEQF
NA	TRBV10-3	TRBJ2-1	AISEYNSGEGNEQF
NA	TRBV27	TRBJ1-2	ASSPLGGSRGYT
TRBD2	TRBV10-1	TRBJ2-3	ASSAASGSMGSRTDTQY
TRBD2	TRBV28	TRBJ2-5	ASSTGGVAGLETQY
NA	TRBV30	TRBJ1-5	AWSPTQKQPQH
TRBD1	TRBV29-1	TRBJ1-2	SAFTGGGYGYT
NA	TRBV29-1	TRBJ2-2	SVWTGPGELF
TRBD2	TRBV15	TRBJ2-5	ATSRRDSGETQY
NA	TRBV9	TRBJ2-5	ASSVGTGSQETQY
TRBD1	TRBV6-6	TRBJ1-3	ASSLRQGRSGNTIY
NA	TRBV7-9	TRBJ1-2	ASSPGGAGGYGYT
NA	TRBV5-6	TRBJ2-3	ASSLGLARADTQY
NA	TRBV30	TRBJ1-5	AWSREGNQPQH
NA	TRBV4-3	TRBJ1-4	ASSQVGSLGDEKLF
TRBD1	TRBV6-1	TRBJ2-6	ASSVTWTGRAGANVLT
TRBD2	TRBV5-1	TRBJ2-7	ASRPGGILNEQY
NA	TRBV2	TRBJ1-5	ASSRGMQPQH
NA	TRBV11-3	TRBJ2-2	ASSFRDRDGGELF
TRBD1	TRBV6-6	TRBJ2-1	ASSSPGGTMRNEQF
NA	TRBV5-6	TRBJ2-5	ASSLQETQY
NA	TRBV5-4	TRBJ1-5	ASSLFPGRNQPQH
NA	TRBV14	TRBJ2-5	ASGDGGTQY
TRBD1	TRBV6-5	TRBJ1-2	ASSLLNRGYGYT
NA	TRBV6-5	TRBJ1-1	ASSYSGSTEAF
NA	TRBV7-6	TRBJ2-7	ASSLVGQGYEQY
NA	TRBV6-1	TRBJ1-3	ASTRELSGNTIY
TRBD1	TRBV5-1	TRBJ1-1	ASSLAGGVMNTEAF
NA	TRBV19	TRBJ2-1	ASSLQGYEQF
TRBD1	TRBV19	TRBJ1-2	ASSEQTGTVYGYT
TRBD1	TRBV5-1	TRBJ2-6	ASAPGDRGNLGANVLT
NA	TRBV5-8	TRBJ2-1	ASSLEVGAVPLYHNEQF
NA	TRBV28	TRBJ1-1	ASSEGRDEAF
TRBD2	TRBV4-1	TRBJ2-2	ASSQAGLAGVGTGELF
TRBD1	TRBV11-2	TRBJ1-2	ASSPGTGGAHYGYT
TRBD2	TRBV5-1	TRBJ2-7	ASSFVAGVGSYEQY
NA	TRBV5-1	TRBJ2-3	ASSLLGITQY
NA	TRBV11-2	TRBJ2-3	ASSSELRAVDTQY
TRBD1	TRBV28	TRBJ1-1	ASSDYDRGNTEAF
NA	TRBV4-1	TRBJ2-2	ASGRGTLGTGELF
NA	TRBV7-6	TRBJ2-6	ASSLSVSGANVLT
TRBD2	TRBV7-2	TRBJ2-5	ASSAPAGGLRETQY
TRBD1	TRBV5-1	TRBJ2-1	ASSWGQGARNEQF
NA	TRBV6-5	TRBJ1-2	ASSYGGEGYT
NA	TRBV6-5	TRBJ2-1	ASSYWVMGGHEQF